This passage covers 23 T cell receptor beta chains from one sample sequenced in a study of control samples from healthy donors and cancer patients. Only in-frame clones appear in the TCRdb table, and some are missing; sequencing was by immunoSEQ multiplex PCR. The repertoire holds 35,000 to 50,000 clones, with about 87% as singletons. Sequencing was done on a sample of PBMCs. These receptors originate from a woman aged 55-69 years with lung cancer.

The V call is TRBV28, the J call TRBJ1-2; 7 bases line up with TRBD1. This CDR3 has 13 residues. The junction had 2 bases not matched to a gene; V was cut back by 3 bases and J by 4 bases. Germline V lookup: CDR1 MDHEN, CDR2 SYDVKM. The CDR3 reads CASSFRDSYGYTF. DNA for the CDR3: TGTGCCAGCAGTTTCCGGGACAGCTATGGCTACACCTTC.

In this sample, this clone turned up a few times. V and J are TRBV7-9 and TRBJ2-7; 10 nucleotides agree with TRBD1. In germline, CDR1 is SEHNR, CDR2 FQNEAQ (reference sequence). With V trimmed by 8 bases and J by 3 bases, 10 bases remained unmatched. The CDR3 runs to 15 residues. The CDR3 spells CASAGGQGNFYEQYF. In DNA form, the CDR3 reads TGTGCCAGCGCCGGGGGACAGGGGAATTTCTACGAGCAGTACTTC.

The genes are TRBV7-9 and TRBJ1-1, with 8 bases that match TRBD1. This CDR3 contains 12 residues. CDR1 is SEHNR and CDR2 is FQNEAQ in the germline V gene (reference sequence). V trimming: 4 bases; J trimming: 10 bases; junction bases outside the gene matches: 5. The CDR3 loop is CASSSGGRGAFF. The DNA of the CDR3 is TGTGCCAGCAGCTCAGGGGGCCGGGGAGCTTTCTTT. The full variable domain, with the rest looked up from reference TRBV7-9 and TRBJ1-1, is DTGVSQNPRHKITKRGQNVTFRCDPISEHNRLYWYRQTLGQGPEFLTYFQNEAQLEKSRLLSDRFSAERPKGSFSTLEIQRTEQGDSAMYLCASSSGGRGAFFGQGTRLTVV.

The V gene is TRBV11-2, the J gene TRBJ2-3, with D unclear. The V end lost 4 bases, the J end lost 5 bases, and 7 bases lay between the germline ends. CDR3 length: 12 residues. The germline V gene has CDR1 SGHAT and CDR2 FQNNGV. CDR3 DNA sequence: TGTGCCAGCAGCTCGACTCAAGATACGCAGTATTTT. It yields the protein CASSSTQDTQYF.

This chain joins TRBV5-6 and TRBJ1-5; 8 bases line up with TRBD1. The CDR3 contains 16 residues. The germline gives CDR1 SGHDT, CDR2 YYEEEE. J gave up 4 bases and V 4 bases, and 10 bases lay outside the gene matches. The CDR3, as DNA: TGTGCCAGCAGCCGGGCACAGGGGGGCCTAAATCAGCCCCAGCATTTT. It encodes CASSRAQGGLNQPQHF.

CDR3 sequence (DNA): TGTGCCAGCTCTCGAACAAAACTAAACGAGCAGTACTTC. It specifies CASSRTKLNEQYF. V gene TRBV27 combines with J gene TRBJ2-7, with no clear D. The CDR3 runs 13 residues. With 8 bases removed from V and 5 bases from J, the gap between germline ends came to 16 bases. Germline-derived CDR1 and CDR2 are MNHEY and SMNVEV (reference sequence).

The chain couples TRBV24-1 to TRBJ2-1, with 8 bases matching TRBD2. The trim removed 8 bases at V and 5 bases at J, leaving 7 bases unmatched. Germline loops: CDR1 KGHDR, CDR2 SFDVKD. The length of the CDR3 is 14 residues. The CDR3 nucleotides read TGTGCCACCAACACTGCGGGAGGCCACAATGAGCAGTTCTTC. Protein: CATNTAGGHNEQFF.

The chain uses TRBV6-2 or TRBV6-3 and TRBJ2-1; 9 nucleotides agree with TRBD2. Unmatched junction bases numbered 4, after V lost 6 bases and J lost 4 bases. This CDR3 spans 14 amino acids. The germline CDR1 and CDR2 sequences are MNHEY and SVGEGT. CDR3 region: CASSWTSVYNEQFF. CDR3 sequence (DNA): TGTGCCAGCAGCTGGACTAGCGTGTACAATGAGCAGTTCTTC.

The J gene is TRBJ1-2, the V gene TRBV9, with D possibly TRBD1 on 6 matching bases. Germline values: CDR1 SGDLS, CDR2 YYNGEE. This CDR3 comprises 12 residues. V was trimmed by 4 bases and J by 3 bases, leaving 7 bases between them. Written as DNA, the CDR3 is TGTGCCAGCAGCAAGGGGGACTATGGCTACACCTTC. Translation gives CASSKGDYGYTF.

The chain joins TRBV11-2 to TRBJ2-7; D not resolved. Trimming took 1 base from V and 2 from J, leaving 6 bases between them. CDR3 length: 13 residues. CDR1 is SGHAT and CDR2 is FQNNGV in the germline V gene. CDR3 region: CASSLGGTYEQYF. In DNA form, the CDR3 reads TGTGCCAGCAGCTTAGGAGGTACCTACGAGCAGTACTTC.

The rearrangement uses TRBV7-2 and TRBJ2-5; 8 nucleotides agree with TRBD2. J lost 14 bases, V lost 6 bases, and 11 bases had no gene match. The germline gives CDR1 SGHTA, CDR2 FQGNSA. The CDR3 length is 12 residues. The CDR3 DNA follows: TGTGCCAGCAGGCCGGGGGGCGGGGGGATATACTTC. Amino acid sequence: CASRPGGGGIYF.

The chain links TRBV2 to TRBJ2-1, with D maybe TRBD2 (6 bases). V lost 9 bases and J lost 5, with 17 bases in between. Per germline, CDR1 SNHLY and CDR2 FYNNEI. The CDR3 runs 14 residues. This CDR3 is CASSRLVTDNEQFF. In DNA form, the CDR3 reads TGTGCCAGTTCGAGACTAGTAACAGACAATGAGCAGTTCTTC.

The gene calls are TRBV30 and TRBJ1-3; D possibly corresponds to TRBD1 (5 bases). There are 15 residues in the CDR3. Trimming cost V 2 bases and J 0 bases, with 11 bases left between them. Germline values: CDR1 GTSNPN, CDR2 SVGIG (reference sequence). This chain's CDR3 is CAWSTQGLSGNTIYF. The CDR3 nucleotides are TGTGCCTGGAGTACCCAGGGACTCTCTGGAAACACCATATATTTT.

The chain has TRBV7-2 and TRBJ2-2; D is possibly TRBD1 (5 bases). Trimming cost V 5 bases and J 7 bases, with 14 bases left between them. CDR3 length: 14 residues. CDR1 is SGHTA, CDR2 FQGNSA, per germline. This CDR3 is CASSRSLGVGELFF. CDR3 DNA: TGTGCCAGCAGCCGGTCCCTAGGGGTCGGGGAGCTGTTTTTT.

V usage is TRBV7-2 and J usage is TRBJ1-5; the D is unclear. There are 16 residues in the CDR3. Germline V CDR1 and CDR2: SGHTA, FQGNSA. Trimming pared 5 bases from V and 2 bases from J, leaving 16 bases between. The CDR3 is CASSQSRVGGNQPQHF. In DNA form, the CDR3 reads TGTGCCAGCAGCCAGTCTCGGGTTGGGGGCAATCAGCCCCAGCATTTT.

The chain uses TRBV7-6 and TRBJ2-1; 7 bases line up with TRBD1. J lost 4 bases, V lost 3 bases, and 3 bases had no gene match. This CDR3 is 14 amino acids long. The V gene's germline CDR1 is SGHVS and CDR2 FNYEAQ. CDR3 sequence reads: CASSFGTAYNEQFF. CDR3 DNA sequence: TGTGCCAGCAGCTTTGGGACAGCTTACAATGAGCAGTTCTTC.

The chain employs TRBV18 and TRBJ2-3; D tentatively reads TRBD1 or TRBD2 (5 bases each). V dropped 4 bases and J dropped 1 base, with 18 bases sitting between them. This CDR3 has 17 residues. CDR1 and CDR2 from the germline V gene are KGHSH and LQKENI. In DNA form, the CDR3 reads TGTGCCAGCTCACTCGATACAGTGGGGGATCGCACAGATACGCAGTATTTT. Protein sequence: CASSLDTVGDRTDTQYF.

CDR3: CASSSGYLAYEQYF. CDR3 in DNA: TGTGCCAGCAGTTCAGGGTACCTCGCCTACGAGCAGTACTTC. This chain links TRBV5-6 with TRBJ2-7, with D tentatively TRBD1 (5 bases). The CDR3 length is 14 residues. With 5 bases removed from V and 2 bases from J, the gap between germline ends came to 14 bases. Germline V gives CDR1 SGHDT, CDR2 YYEEEE.

The gene calls are TRBV7-9 and TRBJ2-3; 14 bases fit TRBD2. CDR1 and CDR2 (germline): SEHNR, FQNEAQ (reference sequence). This CDR3 region has 15 residues. V lost 2 bases, J lost 7 bases, and 2 bases stayed unmatched. The chain's CDR3 is CASSLRTSGGNTQYF. As DNA, the CDR3 is TGTGCCAGCAGCTTAAGGACTAGCGGGGGGAATACGCAGTATTTT.

The chain combines TRBV6-2 or TRBV6-3 with TRBJ1-1; TRBD1 is a possible D gene (6 bases). CDR1 is MNHEY and CDR2 is SVGEGT in the germline V gene. Trimming took off 6 bases at V and 9 bases at J, with 20 bases between the two ends. The CDR3 runs 14 residues. The CDR3 is CASSNSPRGQKAFF. For the CDR3, the DNA is TGTGCCAGCAGCAACTCCCCCCGCGGACAGAAAGCTTTCTTT.

The rearrangement joins TRBV27 to TRBJ1-5; 7 nucleotides match TRBD1. The J segment lost 4 bases and the V segment lost 5 bases, leaving 14 bases of the junction unmatched. CDR1 and CDR2 from the germline V gene are MNHEY and SMNVEV (reference sequence). The CDR3 runs to 17 residues. CDR3 nucleotides: TGTGCCAGCAGTAAGAGGACAGGTCCTTTAAGGAATCAGCCCCAGCATTTT. It codes for CASSKRTGPLRNQPQHF.

The chain has TRBV15 and TRBJ1-6; D is ambiguous. The germline gives CDR1 LNHNV, CDR2 YYDKDF (reference sequence). CDR3 length equals 14 residues. Trimming took off 3 bases at V and 7 bases at J, with 10 bases between the two ends. The CDR3 DNA reads TGTGCCACCAGCAGTTACGTGGGGAATTCACCCCTCCACTTT. Translating gives CATSSYVGNSPLHF. The complete variable domain, with remaining parts taken from reference TRBV15 and TRBJ1-6, reads DAMVIQNPRYQVTQFGKPVTLSCSQTLNHNVMYWYQQKSSQAPKLLFHYYDKDFNNEADTPDNFQSRRPNTSFCFLDIRSPGLGDTAMYLCATSSYVGNSPLHFGNGTRLTVT.

The rearrangement links TRBV7-2 to TRBJ1-5; D is undetermined. Germline-derived CDR1 and CDR2 are SGHTA and FQGNSA. The CDR3 is made up of 15 amino acids. The V end was cut by 4 bases, the J end by 5 bases, with 15 bases between. CDR3 in amino acids: CASSSGRADDQPQHF. In DNA form, the CDR3 reads TGTGCCAGCAGCTCCGGGAGGGCGGACGATCAGCCCCAGCATTTT. The full variable domain, in which reference TRBV7-2 and TRBJ1-5 provide the parts outside the CDR3, is GAGVSQSPSNKVTEKGKDVELRCDPISGHTALYWYRQSLGQGLEFLIYFQGNSAPDKSGLPSDRFSAERTGGSVSTLTIQRTQQEDSAVYLCASSSGRADDQPQHFGDGTRLSIL.